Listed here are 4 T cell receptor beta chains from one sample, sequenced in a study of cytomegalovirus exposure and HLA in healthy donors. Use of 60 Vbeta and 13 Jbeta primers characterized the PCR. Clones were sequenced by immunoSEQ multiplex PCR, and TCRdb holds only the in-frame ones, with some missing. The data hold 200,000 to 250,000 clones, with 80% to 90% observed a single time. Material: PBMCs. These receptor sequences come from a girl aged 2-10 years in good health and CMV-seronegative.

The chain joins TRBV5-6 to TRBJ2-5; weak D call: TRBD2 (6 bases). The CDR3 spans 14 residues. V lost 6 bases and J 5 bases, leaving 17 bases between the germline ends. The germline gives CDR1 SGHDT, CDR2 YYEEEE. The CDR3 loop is CASTTLAFRETQYF. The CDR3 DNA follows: TGTGCCAGCACCACACTAGCTTTTAGGGAGACCCAGTACTTC. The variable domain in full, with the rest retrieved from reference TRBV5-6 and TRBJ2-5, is DAGVTQSPTHLIKTRGQQVTLRCSPKSGHDTVSWYQQALGQGPQFIFQYYEEEERQRGNFPDRFSGHQFPNYSSELNVNALLLGDSALYLCASTTLAFRETQYFGPGTRLLVL.

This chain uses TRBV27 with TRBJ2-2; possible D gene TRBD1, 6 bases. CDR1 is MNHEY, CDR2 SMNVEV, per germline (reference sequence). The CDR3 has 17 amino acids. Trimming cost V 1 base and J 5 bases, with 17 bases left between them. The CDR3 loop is CASSLLFGQTGTGELFF. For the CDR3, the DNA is TGTGCCAGCAGTTTATTGTTTGGACAGACGGGGACCGGGGAGCTGTTTTTT.

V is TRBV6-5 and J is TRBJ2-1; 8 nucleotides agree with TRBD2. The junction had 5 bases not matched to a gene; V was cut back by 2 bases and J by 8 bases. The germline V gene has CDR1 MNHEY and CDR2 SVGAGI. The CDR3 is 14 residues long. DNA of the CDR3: TGTGCCAGCAGTTACCGAGCGGGAGTCCATGAGCAGTTCTTC. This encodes CASSYRAGVHEQFF.

CDR3 sequence: CASSPGTGTSGGKEQFF. The CDR3 DNA sequence: TGTGCCAGCAGCCCCGGTACGGGGACTAGCGGGGGGAAAGAGCAGTTCTTC. The chain recombines TRBV11-3 with TRBJ2-1, with 15 bases identical to TRBD2. Germline values: CDR1 SGHNT, CDR2 YENEEA. CDR3 size: 17 residues. The junction had 12 bases not matched to a gene; V was cut back by 5 bases and J by 10 bases.